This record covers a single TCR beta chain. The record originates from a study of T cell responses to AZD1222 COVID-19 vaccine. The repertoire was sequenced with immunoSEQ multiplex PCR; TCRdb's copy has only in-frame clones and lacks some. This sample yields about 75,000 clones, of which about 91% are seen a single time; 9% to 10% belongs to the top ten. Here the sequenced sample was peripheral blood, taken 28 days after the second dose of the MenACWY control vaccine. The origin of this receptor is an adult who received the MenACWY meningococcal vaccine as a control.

The CDR3 bases are TGTGCCAGCAGTTTATTTTTGAGTAGGGCTAACTATGGCTACACCTTC. As protein: CASSLFLSRANYGYTF. The V call is TRBV28, the J call TRBJ1-2; D unresolved. CDR1 MDHEN and CDR2 SYDVKM come from the germline V gene. The CDR3 is made up of 16 amino acids. V was clipped by 1 base and J by 0 bases, with 12 bases between them.